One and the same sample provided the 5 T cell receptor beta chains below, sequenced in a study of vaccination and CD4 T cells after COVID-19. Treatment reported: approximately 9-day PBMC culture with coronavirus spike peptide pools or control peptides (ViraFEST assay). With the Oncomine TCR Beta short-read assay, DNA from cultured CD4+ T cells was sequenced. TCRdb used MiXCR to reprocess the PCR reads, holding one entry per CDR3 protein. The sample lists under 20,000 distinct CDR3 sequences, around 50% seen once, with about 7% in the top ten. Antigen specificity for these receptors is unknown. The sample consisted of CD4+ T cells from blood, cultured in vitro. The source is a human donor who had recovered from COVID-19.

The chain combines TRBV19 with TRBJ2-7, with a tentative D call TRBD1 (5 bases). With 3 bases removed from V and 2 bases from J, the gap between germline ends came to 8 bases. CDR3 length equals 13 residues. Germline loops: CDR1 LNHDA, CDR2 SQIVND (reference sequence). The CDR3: CASSIGQAYEQYF. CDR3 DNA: TGTGCCAGTAGTATCGGACAAGCCTACGAGCAGTACTTC.

The CDR3 loop is CAHRGAEVNQPQHF. In nucleotides, the CDR3 is TGTGCCCACCGAGGTGCGGAAGTAAATCAGCCCCAGCATTTT. This chain joins TRBV11-2 and TRBJ1-5; D is undetermined. Looked up from germline, CDR1 is SGHAT and CDR2 is FQNNGV. This CDR3 has 14 amino acids. The V end was cut by 11 bases, the J end by 4 bases, with 18 bases between.

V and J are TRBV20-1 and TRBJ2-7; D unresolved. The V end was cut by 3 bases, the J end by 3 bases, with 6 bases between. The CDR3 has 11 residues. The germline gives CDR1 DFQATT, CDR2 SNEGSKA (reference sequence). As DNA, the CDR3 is TGCAGTGCTAGTTGGGGCTACGAGCAGTACTTC. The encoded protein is CSASWGYEQYF.

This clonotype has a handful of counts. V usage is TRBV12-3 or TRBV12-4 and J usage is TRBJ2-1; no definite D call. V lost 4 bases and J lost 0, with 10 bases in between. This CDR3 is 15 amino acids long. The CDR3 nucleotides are TGTGCCAGCAGTTATTTCGGTGGCTCCTACAATGAGCAGTTCTTC. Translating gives CASSYFGGSYNEQFF.

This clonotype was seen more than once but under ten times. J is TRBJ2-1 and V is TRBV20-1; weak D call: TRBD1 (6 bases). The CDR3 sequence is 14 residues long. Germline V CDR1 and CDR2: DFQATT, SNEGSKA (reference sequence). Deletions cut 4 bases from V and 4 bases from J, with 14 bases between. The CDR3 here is CSAIGSGEYNEQFF. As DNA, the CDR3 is TGCAGTGCTATAGGGTCAGGGGAATACAATGAGCAGTTCTTC.